This paragraph reports one T cell receptor (beta chain). As yet, its antigen is unknown. Germline assignment: CDR1 DFQATT and CDR2 SNEGSKA (reference sequence). After removal of 4 bases from V and 2 bases from J, the junction contained 5 bases not matched to a gene. There are 15 residues in the CDR3. This entry is derived from a study of blood T cells in healthy people across ages. Broader study findings: There were more naive CD4+ cells and higher diversity in long-lived donors than in aged donors.

Next came a second PCR, run for about 7 to 12 cycles, which used a sample-barcoded 5' primer along with a J-beta primer mix. Tagging of each cDNA molecule was performed by a template-switch adaptor with 12 random nucleotides. TCRdb fed the 5' RACE reads into MiXCR, producing one record per CDR3 protein. The sample gives roughly 800,000 distinct CDR3 sequences, more than 20% of which show up once; 9.4% is in the top ten. The same sample was also used in a study of T cells of mothers and their children. Per that study: Biologically related mothers and children overlapped slightly more than unrelated pairs, a non-significant difference.

This receptor was taken from a boy aged 10-17 years in good health. Sequenced input: blood. This rearrangement joins TRBV20-1 to TRBJ2-1; 10 bases map to TRBD2. The CDR3 here is CSAKLGLAAYNEQFF. The DNA of the CDR3 is TGCAGTGCTAAGCTCGGACTAGCGGCCTACAATGAGCAGTTCTTC.